The 32 T cell receptor beta chains in this list originate from one sample, sequenced in a study of control samples from healthy donors and cancer patients. Data came from immunoSEQ multiplex PCR; TCRdb stores just in-frame clones and leaves some out. The table has 120,000 to 150,000 clones, about 90% seen once. The sequencing input was blood. The receptors were gathered from a man between 18 and 29 years old in good health.

The chain carries TRBV4-1 and TRBJ1-1; 11 bases line up with TRBD1. Per the germline V gene, CDR1 is MGHRA and CDR2 is YSYEKL. The V gene end was trimmed by 0 bases and the J gene end by 3 bases; junction bases not matched to a gene: 9. The CDR3 runs to 18 residues. CDR3 sequence reads: CASSQDMGTGGRDTEAFF. For the CDR3, the DNA is TGCGCCAGCAGCCAAGATATGGGGACAGGGGGTAGGGACACTGAAGCTTTCTTT.

The gene calls are TRBV2 and TRBJ2-7, with D possibly TRBD2 on 7 matching bases. From germline, CDR1 is SNHLY and CDR2 FYNNEI. Deletions cut 3 bases from V and 1 base from J, with 19 bases between. CDR3 length: 17 residues. The CDR3 region has the DNA TGTGCCAGCAGTGACGGAAGGTGGGCGGGGGCGTCCTACGAGCAGTACTTC. This codes for CASSDGRWAGASYEQYF.

J is TRBJ2-1 and V is TRBV12-5, with TRBD2 matching over 7 bases. Losses at the gene ends were 2 bases for V and 2 bases for J; bases not matched to a gene: 9. CDR1 and CDR2 from the germline V gene are LGHNT and FRNRAP. The CDR3 consists of 17 residues. This CDR3 reads CASGLSLAVAPYNEQFF. Written as DNA, the CDR3 is TGTGCTAGTGGTTTGAGTCTAGCGGTGGCACCCTACAATGAGCAGTTCTTC.

The chain combines TRBV7-8 with TRBJ2-7, with TRBD2 matching over 7 bases. The ends lost 5 bases at V and 5 bases at J; junction bases unmatched: 12. Germline V gene lookup returns CDR1 SGHVS and CDR2 FQNEAQ. The CDR3 sequence is 15 residues long. The CDR3 loop is CASSPRTSSGDEQYF. CDR3 nucleotide sequence: TGTGCCAGCAGCCCCCGGACTAGTTCGGGTGACGAGCAGTACTTC.

This sequence joins TRBV9 and TRBJ1-2; D gene ambiguous. V was trimmed by 0 bases and J by 4 bases, leaving 7 bases between them. From germline, CDR1 is SGDLS and CDR2 YYNGEE. The CDR3 contains 13 residues. CDR3: CASSVAWGYGYTF. CDR3 DNA sequence: TGTGCCAGCAGCGTAGCTTGGGGCTATGGCTACACCTTC.

The J gene is TRBJ2-3, the V gene TRBV29-1; weak D call: TRBD2 (5 bases). Germline CDR1 and CDR2: SQVTM and ANQGSEA. This CDR3 has 12 amino acids. V shed 0 bases and J shed 6 bases, with 7 bases lying between them. The CDR3 sequence: CSVEDQRDTQYF. The CDR3 DNA reads TGCAGCGTTGAAGATCAGCGGGATACGCAGTATTTT.

The chain joins TRBV27 to TRBJ2-7, with D uncertain. This CDR3 is built from 14 residues. Germline V gives CDR1 MNHEY, CDR2 SMNVEV (reference sequence). The germline V and J ends were trimmed by 4 bases and 1 base, with 11 bases remaining between them. The CDR3 DNA reads TGTGCCAGCAGTTCGACCGACGGATCCTACGAGCAGTACTTC. Translating it yields CASSSTDGSYEQYF.

The V call is TRBV10-2, the J call TRBJ2-7; D gene unclear. This CDR3 contains 13 residues. The ends were cut back, 7 bases at V and 3 bases at J, with 13 bases in the middle. Germline CDR1 reads WSHSY; CDR2 reads SAAADI. Here the CDR3 DNA reads TGCGCCAGCACCCCCGCGAAGATCTACGAGCAGTACTTC. Its translation is CASTPAKIYEQYF.

The chain joins TRBV20-1 to TRBJ2-1; D gene uncertain. CDR1 is DFQATT, CDR2 SNEGSKA, per germline (reference sequence). V lost 6 bases and J 10 bases, leaving 10 bases between the germline ends. This CDR3 comprises 10 residues. CDR3 sequence: CSAGRAEQFF. The CDR3, as DNA: TGCAGTGCGGGTCGAGCCGAGCAGTTCTTC.

The chain links TRBV5-4 to TRBJ2-5; D is unclear. CDR3 length: 12 amino acids. CDR1 SGHNT and CDR2 YYREEE come from the germline V gene (reference sequence). V was clipped by 0 bases and J by 1 base, with 1 base between them. The CDR3 loop is CASSLAQETQYF. DNA of the CDR3: TGTGCCAGCAGCTTGGCCCAAGAGACCCAGTACTTC.

V is TRBV28 and J is TRBJ1-2, with a weak D call TRBD1 (5 bases). Trimming pared 2 bases from V and 4 bases from J, leaving 11 bases between. This CDR3 comprises 14 residues. CDR1 and CDR2 from the germline V gene are MDHEN and SYDVKM. DNA for the CDR3: TGTGCCAGCAGTTTAATTGATGGGGGCTATGGCTACACCTTC. This gives the protein CASSLIDGGYGYTF.

This sequence joins TRBV3-1 (or the pseudogene TRBV3-2) and TRBJ1-2, with D perhaps matching TRBD1 (5 bases). The CDR3 runs to 14 residues. Trimming cost V 7 bases and J 6 bases, with 18 bases left between them. Germline CDR1 and CDR2: LGHDT and YNNKEL (reference sequence). The CDR3 is CASTIAQGSNGYTF. The CDR3 region has the DNA TGTGCCAGCACCATAGCCCAGGGATCGAATGGCTACACCTTC.

The rearrangement joins TRBV2 to TRBJ1-1; D is unresolved. This CDR3 contains 14 residues. Per the germline V gene, CDR1 is SNHLY and CDR2 is FYNNEI. Deletions cut 2 bases from V and 5 bases from J, with 12 bases between. The CDR3 coding sequence is TGTGCCAGCAGTGAAAGACCAGAGTTGACTGAAGCTTTCTTT. It yields the protein CASSERPELTEAFF.

The chain couples TRBV2 to TRBJ1-3, with D uncertain. V dropped 1 base and J dropped 3 bases, with 13 bases sitting between them. This CDR3 region has 16 residues. The germline gives CDR1 SNHLY, CDR2 FYNNEI. CDR3 bases: TGTGCCAGCAGTGAAGGCACCCGGACCTTTGGAAACACCATATATTTT. This sequence encodes CASSEGTRTFGNTIYF.

This clone occurred once. The V and J genes are TRBV19 and TRBJ2-1, with TRBD2 matching over 10 bases. With V trimmed by 6 bases and J by 8 bases, 7 bases remained unmatched. The CDR3 runs 14 residues. Germline lookup yields CDR1 LNHDA and CDR2 SQIVND (reference sequence). CDR3 region: CASREQRGGYEQFF. DNA of the CDR3: TGTGCCAGTAGGGAACAGCGGGGGGGTTATGAGCAGTTCTTC.

The chain is built from TRBV5-5 and TRBJ2-1, with 11 nucleotides matching TRBD1. CDR1 and CDR2 from the germline V gene are SGHKS and YYEKEE (reference sequence). This CDR3 spans 15 amino acids. V was pared by 4 bases and J by 5 bases, with 5 bases of the junction left unmatched. The CDR3 is CASSGGQGVNNEQFF. The CDR3 region has the DNA TGTGCCAGCAGCGGGGGACAGGGGGTAAACAATGAGCAGTTCTTC.

V and J are TRBV7-2 and TRBJ2-3; tentatively, D is TRBD2 (6 bases). Germline-derived CDR1 and CDR2 are SGHTA and FQGNSA. CDR3 length: 14 amino acids. V was clipped by 1 base and J by 2 bases, with 7 bases between them. CDR3: CASSLGTTTDTQYF. CDR3 coding DNA: TGTGCCAGCAGCTTAGGGACTACCACAGATACGCAGTATTTT. The whole variable domain, remainder taken from reference TRBV7-2 and TRBJ2-3, is GAGVSQSPSNKVTEKGKDVELRCDPISGHTALYWYRQSLGQGLEFLIYFQGNSAPDKSGLPSDRFSAERTGGSVSTLTIQRTQQEDSAVYLCASSLGTTTDTQYFGPGTRLTVL.

The V and J genes are TRBV28 and TRBJ1-6, with D hard to call. The CDR3 has 14 amino acids. Per the germline V gene, CDR1 is MDHEN and CDR2 is SYDVKM. V was cut by 5 bases and J by 9 bases, with 14 bases left in between. The CDR3 region is CASSVTAWTSPLHF. The CDR3 DNA is TGTGCCAGCAGTGTCACAGCTTGGACTTCACCCCTCCACTTT.

Only one count was recorded for this clone. The chain is built from TRBV30 and TRBJ2-3, with TRBD2 matching over 11 bases. Trimming at V came to 5 bases and at J to 4 bases, leaving 5 bases not matched to a gene. The length of the CDR3 is 14 residues. CDR1 is GTSNPN, CDR2 SVGIG, per germline (reference sequence). CDR3 in amino acids: CAWGLAGWADTQYF. DNA for the CDR3: TGTGCCTGGGGACTAGCGGGTTGGGCAGATACGCAGTATTTT.

This chain links TRBV29-1 with TRBJ1-3; D gene unclear. Trimming removed 4 bases from V and 4 bases from J, with 11 bases in between. This CDR3 has 13 residues. Germline lookup yields CDR1 SQVTM and CDR2 ANQGSEA. For the CDR3, the DNA is TGCAGCGTTGTTAAGTCGGGAGGAAACACCATATATTTT. Protein product: CSVVKSGGNTIYF.

The V call is TRBV4-2, the J call TRBJ1-3; TRBD1 matches at 7 bases. This CDR3 comprises 15 residues. The J segment lost 4 bases and the V segment lost 2 bases, leaving 5 bases of the junction unmatched. Germline V gene data show CDR1 as LGHNA and CDR2 as YNFKEQ. CDR3 sequence: CASSQRQGPGNTIYF. CDR3 nucleotides: TGTGCCAGCAGCCAACGACAGGGCCCCGGAAACACCATATATTTT.

As regards this clone: Other nucleotide sequences in the sample specify the same CDR3. The V gene is TRBV4-3, the J gene TRBJ1-4; TRBD1 aligns across 10 bases. After removal of 1 base from V and 7 bases from J, the junction contained 6 bases not matched to a gene. The germline V gene encodes CDR1 LGHNA and CDR2 YSLEER. The CDR3 loop spans 16 amino acids. CDR3 DNA sequence: TGCGCCAGCAGCCAAGGGGACCGGACAGGGGGTGAAAAACTGTTTTTT. Protein product: CASSQGDRTGGEKLFF.

The chain combines TRBV27 with TRBJ1-2, with no clear D. V lost 0 bases, J lost 4 bases, and 9 bases lay in between. This CDR3 is 14 amino acids long. Looked up from germline, CDR1 is MNHEY and CDR2 is SMNVEV (reference sequence). The CDR3: CASSLSGGLYGYTF. DNA of the CDR3: TGTGCCAGCAGTTTATCGGGAGGGCTCTATGGCTACACCTTC.

V gene TRBV16 combines with J gene TRBJ1-1; TRBD1 aligns across 8 bases. Germline V CDR1 and CDR2: KGHSY, FQNENV. V lost 4 bases, J lost 5 bases, and 9 bases stayed unmatched. The CDR3 runs 15 residues. The CDR3 spells CASSPSRGRDTEAFF. In nucleotides, the CDR3 is TGTGCCAGCAGCCCAAGCAGGGGGCGGGATACTGAAGCTTTCTTT.

The chain combines TRBV11-2 with TRBJ2-7; D ambiguous. V lost 3 bases and J 4 bases, leaving 4 bases between the germline ends. This CDR3 region has 11 residues. Germline lookup yields CDR1 SGHAT and CDR2 FQNNGV. DNA of the CDR3: TGTGCCAGCAGCTTGCAATACGAGCAGTACTTC. Its protein product is CASSLQYEQYF.

V and J are TRBV3-1 (or the pseudogene TRBV3-2) and TRBJ1-1; D call uncertain. The germline V gene has CDR1 LGHDT and CDR2 YNNKEL (reference sequence). This CDR3 region has 14 residues. V shed 0 bases and J shed 4 bases, with 9 bases lying between them. CDR3 in DNA: TGTGCCAGCAGCCAAGATGGTATGAGCACTGAAGCTTTCTTT. Protein: CASSQDGMSTEAFF.

V usage is TRBV14 and J usage is TRBJ2-1; 7 bases agree with TRBD1. Germline lookup yields CDR1 SGHDN and CDR2 FVKESK. Germline trimming cut 4 bases from V and 8 bases from J; bases unmatched to any gene: 8. CDR3 length: 14 amino acids. The CDR3 region has the DNA TGTGCCAGCAGCCCGCTGATACAGGGGCATGAGCAGTTCTTC. It is translated as CASSPLIQGHEQFF.

The chain recombines TRBV27 with TRBJ2-5; perhaps D is TRBD1 or TRBD2 (6 bases each). The CDR3 contains 14 residues. Germline values: CDR1 MNHEY, CDR2 SMNVEV (reference sequence). Between the trimmed V and J ends, which lost 3 bases and 0 bases, there was a span of 8 bases. This chain's CDR3 is CASSFGGNQETQYF. The CDR3 nucleotides read TGTGCCAGCAGTTTCGGGGGCAACCAAGAGACCCAGTACTTC.

The chain recombines TRBV11-1 with TRBJ2-7; perhaps D is TRBD1 or TRBD2 (6 bases each). From germline, CDR1 is SGHAT and CDR2 FQDESV (reference sequence). The germline V and J ends were trimmed by 5 bases and 3 bases, with 17 bases remaining between them. This CDR3 spans 15 amino acids. The CDR3 DNA is TGTGCCAGCAGCGTCGGTCGGGGGACAAGCTACGAGCAGTACTTC. It encodes CASSVGRGTSYEQYF.

The chain joins TRBV27 to TRBJ2-2; no definite D call. Germline CDR1 is MNHEY and CDR2 is SMNVEV (reference sequence). V lost 4 bases to trimming and J lost 7 bases, with 7 bases between them. The CDR3 has 12 residues. Here the CDR3 reads CASSSLGGELFF. The DNA for the CDR3 is TGTGCCAGCAGTTCGCTCGGCGGGGAGCTGTTTTTT.

This chain joins TRBV4-2 and TRBJ1-3; D remains ambiguous. Germline V gene lookup returns CDR1 LGHNA and CDR2 YNFKEQ. This CDR3 is built from 16 residues. The germline V and J ends were trimmed by 1 base and 0 bases, with 10 bases remaining between them. The CDR3 here is CASSQAMKSSGNTIYF. CDR3 nucleotides: TGTGCCAGCAGCCAAGCGATGAAAAGCTCTGGAAACACCATATATTTT.

J is TRBJ1-5 and V is TRBV19; D gene ambiguous. Germline lookup yields CDR1 LNHDA and CDR2 SQIVND (reference sequence). V was clipped by 6 bases and J by 0 bases, with 15 bases between them. This CDR3 is 16 amino acids long. This CDR3 reads CASRSKHAASNQPQHF. The CDR3 DNA is TGTGCCAGTAGATCGAAACACGCAGCTAGCAATCAGCCCCAGCATTTT.